One sample yielded the 18 T cell receptor beta chains listed below, sequenced in a study of blood T cell repertoires in COVID-19. Here immunoSEQ multiplex PCR was the method, and the copy in TCRdb shows in-frame clones only, minus some. The sample yields over 60,000 clones, around 87% seen once. The specimen sequenced was peripheral blood. Every receptor here comes from a man in his fifties or sixties with acute or convalescent COVID-19.

The chain joins TRBV6-5 to TRBJ2-7; D is ambiguous. The V end lost 0 bases, the J end lost 3 bases, and 12 bases lay between the germline ends. This CDR3 is built from 15 residues. In germline, CDR1 is MNHEY, CDR2 SVGAGI. The CDR3: CASSYSPQAYYEQYF. The CDR3 DNA reads as TGTGCCAGCAGTTACTCCCCCCAGGCTTACTACGAGCAGTACTTC.

This chain connects TRBV12-3 or TRBV12-4 to TRBJ1-6; the D gene is possibly TRBD1 (6 bases). The CDR3 has 13 amino acids. The V and J ends lost 8 bases and 7 bases respectively, with 12 bases between them. The CDR3, as DNA: TGTGCCAGCGGTGCAGGGGACAATTCACCCCTCCACTTT. This encodes CASGAGDNSPLHF.

The chain uses TRBV27 and TRBJ1-5; a possible D gene is TRBD1 (6 bases). Trimming cost V 0 bases and J 5 bases, with 11 bases left between them. The CDR3 consists of 15 residues. CDR1 is MNHEY and CDR2 is SMNVEV in the germline V gene (reference sequence). DNA of the CDR3: TGTGCCAGCAGTTTATCTGGGGGCCAGCATCAGCCCCAGCATTTT. It encodes CASSLSGGQHQPQHF.

This chain connects TRBV19 to TRBJ1-1; possibly TRBD1 for D (6 bases). The CDR3 length is 14 residues. V was cut by 7 bases and J by 0 bases, with 12 bases left in between. The germline gives CDR1 LNHDA, CDR2 SQIVND (reference sequence). The CDR3 here is CASTPGHLNTEAFF. As DNA, the CDR3 is TGTGCCAGTACCCCGGGACACCTGAACACTGAAGCTTTCTTT.

V and J are TRBV19 and TRBJ2-3; D perhaps matches TRBD2 (6 bases). CDR1 is LNHDA and CDR2 is SQIVND in the germline V gene (reference sequence). This CDR3 contains 15 residues. Trimming removed 1 base at V and 2 bases at J, with 10 bases between. DNA for the CDR3: TGTGCCAGTAGTATAGTGGCGGGAAACACAGATACGCAGTATTTT. Protein product: CASSIVAGNTDTQYF.

V gene TRBV6-5 combines with J gene TRBJ2-7; D possibly corresponds to TRBD2 (6 bases). The germline V and J ends were trimmed by 2 bases and 4 bases, with 15 bases remaining between them. The V gene's germline CDR1 is MNHEY and CDR2 SVGAGI. The CDR3 extends over 15 amino acids. The CDR3 loop is CASSYTWRGIYEQYF. CDR3 DNA sequence: TGTGCCAGCAGTTACACCTGGAGGGGTATATACGAGCAGTACTTC.

The chain joins TRBV9 to TRBJ1-4, with 10 bases that match TRBD1. The CDR3 is 15 amino acids. The germline CDR1 and CDR2 sequences are SGDLS and YYNGEE. J gave up 8 bases and V 0 bases, and 4 bases lay outside the gene matches. The DNA for the CDR3 is TGTGCCAGCAGCGTAGTGACGGGACAGGGGGAAAAACTGTTTTTT. Amino acid sequence: CASSVVTGQGEKLFF.

The chain couples TRBV19 to TRBJ1-5; 10 bases align to TRBD1. The CDR3 contains 13 residues. The V gene end was trimmed by 6 bases and the J gene end by 6 bases; junction bases not matched to a gene: 2. Germline-derived CDR1 and CDR2 are LNHDA and SQIVND (reference sequence). This CDR3 is CASRDRGLQPQHF. The CDR3, as DNA: TGTGCCAGTAGAGACAGGGGGCTTCAGCCCCAGCATTTT.

This sequence joins TRBV7-8 and TRBJ2-7; the match to TRBD1 covers 7 bases. Germline loops: CDR1 SGHVS, CDR2 FQNEAQ. The CDR3 consists of 15 residues. Losses at the gene ends were 4 bases for V and 3 bases for J; bases not matched to a gene: 9. The CDR3 is CASSSTPAGGYEQYF. CDR3 nucleotide sequence: TGTGCCAGCAGCTCAACTCCGGCAGGGGGCTACGAGCAGTACTTC. Together with reference TRBV7-8 and TRBJ2-7, the CDR3 gives the full variable domain: GAGVSQSPRYKVAKRGQDVALRCDPISGHVSLFWYQQALGQGPEFLTYFQNEAQLDKSGLPSDRFFAERPEGSVSTLKIQRTQQEDSAVYLCASSSTPAGGYEQYFGPGTRLTVT.

The rearrangement links TRBV29-1 to TRBJ1-2; D is ambiguous. The CDR3 is 13 residues long. V lost 1 base to trimming and J lost 4 bases, with 10 bases between them. Germline lookup yields CDR1 SQVTM and CDR2 ANQGSEA. CDR3 sequence (DNA): TGCAGCGTTGAAGGGACTGTGGGCTATGGCTACACCTTC. Protein sequence: CSVEGTVGYGYTF.

This chain uses TRBV7-2 with TRBJ2-3; a possible D gene is TRBD2 (7 bases). Between the trimmed V and J ends, which lost 5 bases and 6 bases, there was a span of 21 bases. The CDR3 is 16 amino acids. CDR1 and CDR2 from the germline V gene are SGHTA and FQGNSA. Here the CDR3 DNA reads TGTGCCAGCAGCCCCCCCCCGGCGGGGGCAGGGGATACGCAGTATTTT. It yields the protein CASSPPPAGAGDTQYF.

The chain recombines TRBV4-3 with TRBJ1-2; no clear D. In germline, CDR1 is LGHNA, CDR2 YSLEER. This CDR3 region has 13 residues. The V and J ends lost 0 bases and 1 base respectively, with 3 bases between them. The CDR3 region is CASSQDSNYGYTF. The CDR3 bases are TGCGCCAGCAGCCAAGACAGTAACTATGGCTACACCTTC.

This clone turned up a few times. The rearrangement links TRBV9 to TRBJ2-3; D is possibly TRBD1 (6 bases). V lost 3 bases, J lost 4 bases, and 18 bases lay in between. The CDR3 has 16 amino acids. CDR1 and CDR2 (germline): SGDLS, YYNGEE. Here the CDR3 reads CASSGQRGQGSDTQYF. CDR3 coding DNA: TGTGCCAGCAGCGGCCAACGGGGCCAGGGGTCAGATACGCAGTATTTT.

The chain links TRBV12-2 to TRBJ2-3; the DNA was not used to check the table's D call, TRBD1. TRBV12-2 is tagged as a pseudogene. There are 17 residues in the CDR3. In nucleotides, the CDR3 is TGTGCAAGTCGCTTAGCGAGTCCGGGACAGGGTCTTGATACGCAGTATTTT. Its translation is CASRLASPGQGLDTQYF.

This sequence joins TRBV2 and TRBJ2-7; D may be TRBD1 (6 bases). The germline V gene has CDR1 SNHLY and CDR2 FYNNEI. V was shortened by 5 bases and J by 2 bases, with 16 bases between the two germline ends. The CDR3 has 15 amino acids. CDR3 nucleotide sequence: TGTGCCAGCAGTTTCGACAGGATAAATCCCTACGAGCAGTACTTC. Its protein product is CASSFDRINPYEQYF.

This clone was seen a few times. The chain links TRBV6-1 to TRBJ1-1; D uncertain. Germline V CDR1 and CDR2: MNHNS, SASEGT. Trimming took off 2 bases at V and 1 base at J, with 11 bases between the two ends. There are 15 residues in the CDR3. The CDR3 DNA follows: TGTGCCAGCAGTGAAATAACAGTTGGGAACACTGAAGCTTTCTTT. Translating gives CASSEITVGNTEAFF.

The J gene is TRBJ2-3, the V gene TRBV30, with D perhaps TRBD1 (6 bases). The CDR3 spans 15 residues. The germline gives CDR1 GTSNPN, CDR2 SVGIG (reference sequence). V was clipped by 3 bases and J by 2 bases, with 15 bases between them. This chain's CDR3 is CAWRSLGADTDTQYF. The CDR3 DNA follows: TGTGCCTGGAGAAGTTTGGGGGCAGACACAGATACGCAGTATTTT.

The chain combines TRBV7-9 with TRBJ1-4, with 12 bases fitting TRBD1. The CDR3 extends over 17 amino acids. Germline CDR1 and CDR2: SEHNR and FQNEAQ (reference sequence). The junction had 11 bases not matched to a gene; V was cut back by 5 bases and J by 7 bases. CDR3: CASSRGQGAEVTEKLFF. The CDR3 coding sequence is TGTGCCAGCAGCCGGGGACAGGGGGCGGAAGTAACTGAAAAACTGTTTTTT. Filled out from reference TRBV7-9 and TRBJ1-4, the complete variable domain reads DTGVSQNPRHKITKRGQNVTFRCDPISEHNRLYWYRQTLGQGPEFLTYFQNEAQLEKSRLLSDRFSAERPKGSFSTLEIQRTEQGDSAMYLCASSRGQGAEVTEKLFFGSGTQLSVL.